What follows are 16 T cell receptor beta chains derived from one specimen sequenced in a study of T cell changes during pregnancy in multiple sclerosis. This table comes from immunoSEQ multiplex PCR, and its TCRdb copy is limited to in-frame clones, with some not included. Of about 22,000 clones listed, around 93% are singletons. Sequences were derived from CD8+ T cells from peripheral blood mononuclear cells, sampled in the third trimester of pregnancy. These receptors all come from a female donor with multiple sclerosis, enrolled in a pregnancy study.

This chain's CDR3 is CAISPGTGDEQYF. CDR3 coding DNA: TGTGCCATCAGCCCCGGGACAGGGGACGAGCAGTACTTC. This chain connects TRBV10-3 to TRBJ2-7, with 10 nucleotides matching TRBD1. The CDR3 has 13 amino acids. Trimming at V came to 6 bases and at J to 5 bases, leaving 4 bases not matched to a gene. Germline CDR1 reads ENHRY; CDR2 reads SYGVKD.

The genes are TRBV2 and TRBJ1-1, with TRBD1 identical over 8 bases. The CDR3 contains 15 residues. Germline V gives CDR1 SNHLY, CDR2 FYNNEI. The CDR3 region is CAQLGKGQGKTEAFF. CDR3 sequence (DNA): TGTGCACAGCTGGGGAAAGGACAGGGAAAGACTGAAGCTTTCTTT.

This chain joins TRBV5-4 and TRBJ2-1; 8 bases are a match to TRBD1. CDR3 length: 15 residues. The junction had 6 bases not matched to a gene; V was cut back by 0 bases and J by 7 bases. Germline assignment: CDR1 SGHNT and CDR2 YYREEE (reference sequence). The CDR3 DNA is TGTGCCAGCAGCTTGGGGACAGGGATAGGAAATGAGCAGTTCTTC. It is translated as CASSLGTGIGNEQFF.

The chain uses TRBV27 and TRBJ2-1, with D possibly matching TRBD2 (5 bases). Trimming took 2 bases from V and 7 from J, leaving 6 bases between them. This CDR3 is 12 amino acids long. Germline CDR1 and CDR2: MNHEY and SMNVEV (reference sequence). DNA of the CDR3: TGTGCCAGCAGTTTACGGGGTAATGAGCAGTTCTTC. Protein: CASSLRGNEQFF.

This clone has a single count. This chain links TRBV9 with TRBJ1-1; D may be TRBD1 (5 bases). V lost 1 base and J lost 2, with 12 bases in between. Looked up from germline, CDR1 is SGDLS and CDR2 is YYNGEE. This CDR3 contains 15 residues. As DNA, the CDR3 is TGTGCCAGCAGCGTACAGGGAGGGGTAAACACTGAAGCTTTCTTT. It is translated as CASSVQGGVNTEAFF.

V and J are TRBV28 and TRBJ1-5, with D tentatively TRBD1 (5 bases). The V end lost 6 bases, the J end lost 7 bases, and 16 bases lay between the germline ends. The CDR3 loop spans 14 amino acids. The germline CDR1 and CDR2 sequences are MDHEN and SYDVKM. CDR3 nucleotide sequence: TGTGCCAGCAGCCGGGGGGGATACGGACAGCCCCAGCATTTT. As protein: CASSRGGYGQPQHF.

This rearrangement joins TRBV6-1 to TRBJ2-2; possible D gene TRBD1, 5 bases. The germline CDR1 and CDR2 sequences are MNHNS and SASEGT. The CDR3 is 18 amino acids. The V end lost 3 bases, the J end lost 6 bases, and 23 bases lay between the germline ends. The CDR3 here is CASSDFRTRVVFAGELFF. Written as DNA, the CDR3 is TGTGCCAGCAGTGATTTTCGAACCAGGGTGGTTTTTGCCGGGGAGCTGTTTTTT.

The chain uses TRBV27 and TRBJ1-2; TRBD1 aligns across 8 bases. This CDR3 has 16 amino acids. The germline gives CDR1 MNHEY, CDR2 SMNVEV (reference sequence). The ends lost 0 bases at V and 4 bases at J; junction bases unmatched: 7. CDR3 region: CASSLSTSDRGYGYTF. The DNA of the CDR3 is TGTGCCAGCAGTTTATCGACATCCGACAGGGGCTATGGCTACACCTTC.

CDR3 amino acids: CASSLGGLGELFF. CDR3 nucleotide sequence: TGTGCCAGCAGCTTGGGGGGGCTAGGGGAGCTGTTTTTT. The chain is built from TRBV7-3 and TRBJ2-2; possibly TRBD2 for D (7 bases). This CDR3 contains 13 residues. V was clipped by 3 bases and J by 8 bases, with 10 bases between them. Germline CDR1 and CDR2: SGHTA and FQGTGA.

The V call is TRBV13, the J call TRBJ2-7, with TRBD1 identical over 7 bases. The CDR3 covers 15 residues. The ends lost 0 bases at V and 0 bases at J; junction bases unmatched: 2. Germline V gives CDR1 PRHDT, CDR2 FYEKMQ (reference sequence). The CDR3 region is CASSLGQGPSYEQYF. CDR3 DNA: TGTGCCAGCAGCTTAGGACAGGGGCCCTCCTACGAGCAGTACTTC.

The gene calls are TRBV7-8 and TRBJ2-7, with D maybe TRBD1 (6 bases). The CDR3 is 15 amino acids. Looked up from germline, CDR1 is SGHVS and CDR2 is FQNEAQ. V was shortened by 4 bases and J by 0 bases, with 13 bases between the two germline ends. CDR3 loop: CASSSTGPVSYEQYF. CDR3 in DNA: TGTGCCAGCAGCTCCACAGGGCCAGTCTCCTACGAGCAGTACTTC.

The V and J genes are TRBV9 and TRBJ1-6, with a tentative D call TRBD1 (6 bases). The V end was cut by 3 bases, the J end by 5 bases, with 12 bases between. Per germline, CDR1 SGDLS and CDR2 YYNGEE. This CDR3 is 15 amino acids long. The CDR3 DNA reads TGTGCCAGCAGCGAACAGGGAAAGGATAATTCACCCCTCCACTTT. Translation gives CASSEQGKDNSPLHF.

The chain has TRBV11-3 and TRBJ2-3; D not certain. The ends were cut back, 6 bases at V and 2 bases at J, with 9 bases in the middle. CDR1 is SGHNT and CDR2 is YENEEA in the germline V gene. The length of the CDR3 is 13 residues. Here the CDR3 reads CASSAQNTDTQYF. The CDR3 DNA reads TGTGCCAGCAGTGCACAGAACACAGATACGCAGTATTTT.

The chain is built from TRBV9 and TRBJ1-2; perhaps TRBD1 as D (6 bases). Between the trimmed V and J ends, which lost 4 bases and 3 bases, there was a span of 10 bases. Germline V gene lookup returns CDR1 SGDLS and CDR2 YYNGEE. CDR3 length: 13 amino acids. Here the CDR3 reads CASSPRTDYGYTF. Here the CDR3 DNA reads TGTGCCAGCAGCCCCCGGACAGACTATGGCTACACCTTC.

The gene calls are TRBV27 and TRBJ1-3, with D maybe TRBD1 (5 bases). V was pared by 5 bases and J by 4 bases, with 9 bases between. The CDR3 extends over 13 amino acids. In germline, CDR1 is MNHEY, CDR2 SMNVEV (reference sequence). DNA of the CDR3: TGTGCCAGCAGTAACCGACAGGGAAACACCATATATTTT. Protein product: CASSNRQGNTIYF.

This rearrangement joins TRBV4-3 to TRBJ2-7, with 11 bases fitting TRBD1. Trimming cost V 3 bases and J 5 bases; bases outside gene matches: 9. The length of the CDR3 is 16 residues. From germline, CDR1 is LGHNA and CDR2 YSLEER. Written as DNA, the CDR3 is TGCGCCAGCAGCCAGGATGGACAGGGGGCAGCAGACGAGCAGTACTTC. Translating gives CASSQDGQGAADEQYF.